This TCR beta chain derives from a study of blood T cell repertoires in COVID-19. Study overall: COVID-19 samples from acute and convalescent phases originated in the United States, Italy and Spain. The analysed material was cDNA or gDNA that came from T cells, B-cell-depleted T cells, or PBMCs.

Libraries were prepared by immunoSEQ multiplex PCR; TCRdb keeps only in-frame clonotypes and omits some of them. The repertoire consists of around 190,000 clones, with 65% to 85% occurring once and the leading ten covering less than 3.5%. Looked up from germline, CDR1 is SGHDT and CDR2 is YYEEEE. Trimming cost V 4 bases and J 5 bases; bases outside gene matches: 4. This CDR3 has 14 amino acids. During the 2 weeks before they entered the study, exposed participants had met someone with a PCR-confirmed or clinician-diagnosed COVID-19 case. The rearrangement links TRBV5-6 to TRBJ1-4; 8 positions match TRBD1. The TCR comes from a woman aged 25 to 39 who had been exposed to COVID-19. The sequenced sample was PBMCs or T cells enriched from blood (not recorded which). CDR3 residues: CASSLTGGNEKLFF. CDR3 sequence (DNA): TGTGCCAGCAGCCTTACAGGGGGGAATGAAAAACTGTTTTTT.